The 13 T cell receptor beta chains in this list originate from one sample, sequenced in a study of cytomegalovirus exposure and HLA in healthy donors. The PCR made use of 60 Vbeta and 13 Jbeta primers. Sequencing used immunoSEQ multiplex PCR; TCRdb keeps in-frame clones, though not all of them. The sample carries about 110,000 clones, around 77% recorded once. Sequencing was carried out using PBMCs. The receptors shown here come from a male donor in good health and CMV-seronegative.

This clone was detected a few times. This chain joins TRBV5-6 and TRBJ2-7, with a possible D match to TRBD1 (6 bases). The V end was cut by 3 bases, the J end by 4 bases, with 8 bases between. CDR3 length: 12 amino acids. CDR1 and CDR2 (germline): SGHDT, YYEEEE. DNA of the CDR3: TGTGCCAGCAGCTCTAGGGGGTACGAGCAGTACTTC. The encoded protein is CASSSRGYEQYF.

This chain uses TRBV2 with TRBJ2-1; TRBD2 aligns across 7 bases. The V gene's germline CDR1 is SNHLY and CDR2 FYNNEI. V dropped 2 bases and J dropped 14; count of bases not matched to a gene: 6. This CDR3 contains 12 residues. The CDR3 sequence: CASSESAGEEFF. The CDR3 DNA follows: TGTGCCAGCAGTGAATCCGCGGGAGAAGAGTTCTTC.

The rearrangement joins TRBV5-4 to TRBJ1-2; D is perhaps TRBD1 (6 bases). Germline V lookup: CDR1 SGHNT, CDR2 YYREEE (reference sequence). CDR3 length: 14 residues. Trimming removed 4 bases at V and 1 base at J, with 11 bases between. The CDR3 sequence is CASSGTDSNYGYTF. The CDR3 DNA follows: TGTGCCAGCAGCGGCACGGACAGTAACTATGGCTACACCTTC.

This rearrangement joins TRBV7-6 to TRBJ2-6; D might be TRBD1 (6 bases). Germline assignment: CDR1 SGHVS and CDR2 FNYEAQ. The CDR3 consists of 18 residues. The V gene lost 8 bases and the J gene lost 0 bases, with 20 bases spanning the gap. CDR3 residues: CASGKRGVDSSGANVLTF. CDR3 nucleotides: TGTGCCAGCGGCAAACGGGGCGTGGACAGCTCTGGGGCCAACGTCCTGACTTTC.

This clone appeared a single time. V is TRBV19 and J is TRBJ1-4; 7 bases line up with TRBD1. This CDR3 contains 14 residues. Germline V lookup: CDR1 LNHDA, CDR2 SQIVND (reference sequence). The trim removed 7 bases at V and 7 bases at J, leaving 9 bases unmatched. In DNA, the CDR3 is TGTGCCAGTAAAAAAGGGACAGTTAGTGAAAAACTGTTTTTT. It yields the protein CASKKGTVSEKLFF.

The rearrangement links TRBV6-1 to TRBJ2-7; D is ambiguous. Germline CDR1 and CDR2: MNHNS and SASEGT. The V end was cut by 6 bases, the J end by 2 bases, with 14 bases between. The CDR3 totals 14 residues. CDR3 sequence (DNA): TGTGCCAGCAGCCCTAAGCCCATACCCTACGAGCAGTACTTC. Amino acid sequence: CASSPKPIPYEQYF.

As to this clone: At one of its ends the junction is not consistent with the germline gene, which may arise from a read error. This chain connects TRBV5-1 to TRBJ2-3, with 7 positions matching TRBD1. The CDR3 sequence is 15 residues long. The germline V gene has CDR1 SGHRS and CDR2 YFSETQ. The DNA for the CDR3 is TGCGCCAGCGGCTTGCCGAGGACAGGCGGAGATACGCAGTATTTT. Translating it yields CASGLPRTGGDTQYF.

This chain links TRBV19 with TRBJ2-7, with TRBD2 matching over 7 bases. J was trimmed by 2 bases and V by 3 bases; bases with no gene match: 10. CDR1 is LNHDA and CDR2 is SQIVND in the germline V gene (reference sequence). The CDR3 is made up of 16 amino acids. The CDR3 sequence: CASSMSAAGVTYEQYF. In DNA, the CDR3 is TGTGCCAGTAGTATGTCGGCGGCGGGGGTAACCTACGAGCAGTACTTC.

This clone was picked up a small number of times. V is TRBV5-1 and J is TRBJ1-1, with D tentatively TRBD1 (5 bases). The V gene's germline CDR1 is SGHRS and CDR2 YFSETQ. The ends were cut back, 4 bases at V and 1 base at J, with 11 bases in the middle. The CDR3 runs 14 residues. The CDR3 DNA sequence: TGCGCCAGCAGCCTACTTACAGGGAACACTGAAGCTTTCTTT. Translation: CASSLLTGNTEAFF.

The V call is TRBV6-1, the J call TRBJ2-2; the D is unclear. The V end was cut by 4 bases, the J end by 4 bases, with 13 bases between. In germline, CDR1 is MNHNS, CDR2 SASEGT. This CDR3 has 15 residues. The CDR3 reads CASSGILGPTGELFF. In nucleotides, the CDR3 is TGTGCCAGCAGTGGAATCCTAGGTCCCACCGGGGAGCTGTTTTTT.

This clone came up once. The genes are TRBV11-3 and TRBJ2-7; 13 positions match TRBD2. The germline CDR1 and CDR2 sequences are SGHNT and YENEEA. V lost 5 bases to trimming and J lost 6 bases; unmatched junction nucleotides: 4. CDR3 length equals 14 residues. CDR3 sequence: CASSHTSGRAEQYF. The DNA of the CDR3 is TGTGCCAGCAGCCACACTAGCGGGAGGGCCGAGCAGTACTTC.

The chain combines TRBV7-8 with TRBJ2-5; TRBD2 matches 9 bases. Germline CDR1 reads SGHVS; CDR2 reads FQNEAQ. This CDR3 is built from 15 residues. Trimming at V came to 4 bases and at J to 5 bases, leaving 8 bases not matched to a gene. CDR3 nucleotides: TGTGCCAGCAGCTCCGTGGTAGCGGGAGTTGAGACCCAGTACTTC. It translates to CASSSVVAGVETQYF.

The chain uses TRBV2 and TRBJ1-1; TRBD1 agrees at 8 bases. The CDR3 spans 15 residues. The germline V gene has CDR1 SNHLY and CDR2 FYNNEI. V was clipped by 6 bases and J by 1 base; unmatched bases: 7. The CDR3 protein is CASSKTGAQNTEAFF. Here the CDR3 DNA reads TGTGCCAGCAGCAAGACAGGGGCCCAGAACACTGAAGCTTTCTTT.